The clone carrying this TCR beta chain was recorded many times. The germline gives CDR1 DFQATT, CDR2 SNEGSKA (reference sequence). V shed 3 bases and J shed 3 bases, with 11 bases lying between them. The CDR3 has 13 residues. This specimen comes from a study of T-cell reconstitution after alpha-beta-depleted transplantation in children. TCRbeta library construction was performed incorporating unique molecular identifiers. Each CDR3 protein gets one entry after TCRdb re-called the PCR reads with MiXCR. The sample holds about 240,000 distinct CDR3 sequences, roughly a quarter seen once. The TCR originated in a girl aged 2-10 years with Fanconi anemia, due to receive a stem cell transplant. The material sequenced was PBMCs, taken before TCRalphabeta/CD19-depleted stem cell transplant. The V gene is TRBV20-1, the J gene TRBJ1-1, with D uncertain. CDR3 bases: TGCAGTGCTAGTGTCCAGGCCTACACTGAAGCTTTCTTT. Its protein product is CSASVQAYTEAFF.